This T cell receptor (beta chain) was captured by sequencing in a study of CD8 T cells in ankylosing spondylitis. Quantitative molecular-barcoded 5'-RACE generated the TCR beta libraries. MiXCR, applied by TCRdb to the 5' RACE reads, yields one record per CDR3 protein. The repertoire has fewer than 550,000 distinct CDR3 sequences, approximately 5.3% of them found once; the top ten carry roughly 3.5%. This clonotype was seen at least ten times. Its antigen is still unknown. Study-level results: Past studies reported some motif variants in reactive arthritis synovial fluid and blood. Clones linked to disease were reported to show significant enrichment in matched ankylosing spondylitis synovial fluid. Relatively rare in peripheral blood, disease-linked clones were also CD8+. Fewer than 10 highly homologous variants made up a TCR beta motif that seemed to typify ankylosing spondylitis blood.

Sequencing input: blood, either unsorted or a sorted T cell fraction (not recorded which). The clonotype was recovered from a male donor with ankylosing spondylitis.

CDR3 coding DNA: TGTGCCAGCAGTTTAGCGCTGATTCGGGTAACTAGCCGAGAGGCGTATGGCTACACCTTC. It yields the protein CASSLALIRVTSREAYGYTF. This chain connects TRBV12-3 or TRBV12-4 to TRBJ1-2; no clear D gene. The CDR3 extends over 20 amino acids. Between the trimmed V and J ends, which lost 0 bases and 5 bases, there was a span of 28 bases.